This TCR beta chain was captured by sequencing in a study of molecular identifiers for immune sequencing clone quantification. At the level of the study: Within a replicate experiment, RNA obtained from either approximately 22,000 or 94,000 naive CD8 cells was divided into five aliquots, and four of those aliquots were then sequenced.

CDR1 and CDR2 from the germline V gene are SQVTM and ANQGSEA. The CDR3 contains 13 residues. Previously reported methods and listed TCR primers produced the bulk TCR libraries. In TCRdb, the PCR reads were re-called with MiXCR into one record per CDR3 protein. The data hold about 510,000 distinct CDR3 sequences, with over 20% observed a single time. The study, taken as a whole, reports: Detection of one spiked Jurkat cell's TCR RNA reportedly worked in about a million naive cells.

With respect to this clonotype: Antigen: not known. Possible read error: a much larger clone is one base away.

The chain joins TRBV29-1 to TRBJ2-5, with D hard to call. The receptor's source is a human donor in good health. Some libraries in this study had Jurkat cell RNA spiked in. The material sequenced was naive CD8+ T cells from blood, with Jurkat cell RNA spiked in. Subset described: FACS-sorted CD8+CD4-CCR7+CD45RA+ naive T cells. The CDR3 DNA reads as TGCAGCGCTTACCCTTCTATGCAAGAGACCCAGTGCTTC. Protein: CSAYPSMQETQCF.